Listed below are T cell receptor beta chains from one sample, sequenced in a study of shared clonotypes between healthy human individuals. Profiling relied on immunoSEQ multiplex PCR, and the TCRdb table lists in-frame clones only, not all of them. The table includes about 2,200,000 clones, 85% to 95% detected once. Sequenced material: naive CD8+ T cells from PBMCs. Receptors were obtained from a man between 18 and 35 years old in good health. Some clones in this sample may be carry-over from other donors' samples. CDR3s include the opening cysteine and the closing phenylalanine or tryptophan. A D gene is named only where the DNA matches it firmly. For some rows the clone size is stated as once, few or many, or as a class when expanded; others skip it.

clone_size,v_call,d_call,j_call,cdr3_aa,cdr3_nt
once,TRBV6-5,.,TRBJ1-1,CASSAREILAEAFF,TGTGCCAGCAGTGCCAGGGAGATCTTGGCTGAAGCTTTCTTT
.,TRBV18,TRBD2,TRBJ2-1,CASSSSGAVTYNEQFF,TGTGCCAGCTCTTCTAGCGGGGCCGTCACCTACAATGAGCAGTTCTTC
.,TRBV7-3,.,TRBJ1-2,CASSLNPGMNYGYTF,TGTGCCAGCAGCTTAAATCCGGGAATGAACTATGGCTACACCTTC
.,TRBV19,TRBD1,TRBJ1-2,CASSAGPGQLTPYGYTF,TGTGCCAGTAGTGCTGGCCCGGGACAGCTAACACCCTATGGCTACACCTTC
.,TRBV19,TRBD1,TRBJ1-5,CASSILSRGGGPQHF,TGTGCCAGTAGTATACTTTCCAGGGGGGGAGGGCCCCAGCATTTT
.,TRBV7-9,.,TRBJ1-4,CASSLRLGSEEKKLFF,TGTGCCAGCAGCTTAAGATTGGGCAGCGAAGAAAAAAAACTGTTTTTT
.,TRBV6-5,.,TRBJ2-2,CASSARFDGTGELFF,TGTGCCAGCAGTGCCCGATTCGACGGCACCGGGGAGCTGTTTTTT
.,TRBV28,.,TRBJ1-4,CASSLEIEQGATNEKLFF,TGTGCCAGCAGTTTAGAGATCGAGCAGGGTGCAACTAATGAAAAACTGTTTTTT
.,TRBV2,.,TRBJ2-7,CACKAGEQYF,TGTGCCTGCAAGGCGGGGGAGCAGTACTTC
once,TRBV2,.,TRBJ1-2,CASTVGGYGYTF,TGTGCCAGCACGGTTGGAGGTTATGGCTACACCTTC
.,TRBV5-6,TRBD1,TRBJ2-2,CASSLVGQGSTGELFF,TGTGCCAGCAGCTTGGTCGGACAGGGAAGCACCGGGGAGCTGTTTTTT
.,TRBV15,.,TRBJ1-3,CATSRDYGRSGNTIYF,TGTGCCACCAGCAGAGATTACGGCCGTTCTGGAAACACCATATATTTT
.,TRBV11-2,.,TRBJ2-7,CASSLVWGPNSYEQYF,TGTGCCAGCAGCTTAGTGTGGGGCCCGAACTCCTACGAGCAGTACTTC
.,TRBV6-5,TRBD2,TRBJ2-1,CASSYSGLGAYNEQFF,TGTGCCAGCAGTTACTCGGGACTAGGGGCCTACAATGAGCAGTTCTTC
.,TRBV5-1,.,TRBJ1-1,CASSLTLTANTEAFF,TGCGCCAGCAGCCTGACGTTAACAGCGAACACTGAAGCTTTCTTT
.,TRBV13,TRBD1,TRBJ2-7,CASSRSGQGAYEQYF,TGTGCCAGCAGCCGATCGGGACAGGGAGCCTACGAGCAGTACTTC
.,TRBV5-8,.,TRBJ2-5,CASWRWGPQETQYF,TGTGCCAGCTGGCGATGGGGGCCCCAAGAGACCCAGTACTTC
.,TRBV11-2,TRBD2,TRBJ2-3,CASSLEGGSGDTQYF,TGTGCCAGCAGCTTAGAGGGCGGGAGTGGTGATACGCAGTATTTT
.,TRBV5-8,.,TRBJ1-1,CASSSRVNTEAFF,TGTGCCAGCAGCTCCAGGGTGAACACTGAAGCTTTCTTT
.,TRBV29-1,.,TRBJ2-4,CSVEGWEQENIQYF,TGCAGCGTTGAAGGATGGGAGCAGGAAAACATTCAGTACTTC
.,TRBV2,.,TRBJ1-3,CASSSGNTIYF,TGTGCCAGCAGTTCAGGAAACACCATATATTTT
.,TRBV27,TRBD2,TRBJ2-2,CASSLSSGTNTGELFF,TGTGCCAGCAGTTTATCGAGCGGGACGAACACCGGGGAGCTGTTTTTT
.,TRBV9,TRBD2,TRBJ2-2,CASSVGGGSGTGELFF,TGTGCCAGCAGCGTAGGGGGCGGGAGCGGCACCGGGGAGCTGTTTTTT
.,TRBV30,.,TRBJ1-1,CAWSVTAGTEAFF,TGTGCCTGGAGTGTAACTGCCGGGACTGAAGCTTTCTTT
.,TRBV27,.,TRBJ2-7,CASSLRTPIYEQYF,TGTGCCAGCAGTTTAAGGACTCCCATCTACGAGCAGTACTTC
.,TRBV11-2,.,TRBJ1-3,CASSSPGLSGNTIYF,TGTGCCAGCAGTTCACCGGGGCTTAGTGGAAACACCATATATTTT
once,TRBV19,.,TRBJ2-7,CASSIGTRPGDEQYF,TGTGCCAGTAGTATAGGGACCCGCCCCGGAGACGAGCAGTACTTC
.,TRBV6-5,.,TRBJ2-1,CASSTLSDNEQFF,TGTGCCAGCAGTACTCTTAGCGACAATGAGCAGTTCTTC
.,TRBV4-2,.,TRBJ1-4,CASSQVDEAGKVSTNEKLFF,TGTGCCAGCAGCCAAGTTGATGAGGCGGGCAAAGTTTCAACTAATGAAAAACTGTTTTTT
once,TRBV12-5,.,TRBJ2-1,CASGLTYNEQFF,TGTGCTAGTGGTTTGACGTACAATGAGCAGTTCTTC
.,TRBV2,TRBD1,TRBJ2-1,CASSVWDRVSYNEQFF,TGTGCCAGCAGTGTTTGGGACAGGGTCTCCTACAATGAGCAGTTCTTC
.,TRBV4-1,TRBD2,TRBJ2-3,CASSPGVAGEGDTQYF,TGCGCCAGCAGCCCGGGGGTAGCGGGAGAAGGAGATACGCAGTATTTT
.,TRBV28,.,TRBJ2-7,CASSPQGSDGEQYF,TGTGCCAGCAGTCCACAGGGATCCGATGGCGAGCAGTACTTC
.,TRBV1,.,TRBJ2-3,CTSSQDREPVASTDTQYF,TGCACCAGCAGCCAAGATCGGGAGCCTGTCGCTAGCACAGATACGCAGTATTTT
.,TRBV10-3,.,TRBJ2-1,CAISGVSGPSYNEQFF,TGTGCCATCAGTGGGGTTTCGGGGCCTTCCTACAATGAGCAGTTCTTC
once,TRBV7-2,.,TRBJ2-7,CASSLGGLRAPVLNEQYF,TGTGCCAGCAGCTTAGGGGGGCTTAGGGCCCCTGTTTTGAACGAGCAGTACTTC
.,TRBV7-6,TRBD1,TRBJ2-1,CASSFPAGGAYNEQFF,TGTGCCAGCAGCTTTCCGGCAGGGGGCGCATACAATGAGCAGTTCTTC
.,TRBV28,TRBD1,TRBJ2-7,CASRAQGAALFEQYF,TGTGCCAGCAGGGCCCAGGGGGCGGCCCTCTTCGAGCAGTACTTC
.,TRBV7-9,.,TRBJ1-3,CASSFPDVSSGNTIYF,TGTGCCAGCAGCTTCCCAGATGTCTCCTCTGGAAACACCATATATTTT
.,TRBV29-1,TRBD1,TRBJ1-5,CSVETGTGNQPQHF,TGCAGCGTTGAAACCGGGACAGGTAACCAGCCCCAGCATTTT
.,TRBV19,.,TRBJ2-2,CASRTHTGELFF,TGTGCCAGTAGGACGCACACCGGGGAGCTGTTTTTT